This TCR beta chain was recorded in a study of blood T cell repertoires in COVID-19. At the level of the study: From T cells, B-cell-depleted T cells, or PBMCs came the material, which was cDNA or gDNA.

Seattle's enrolled individuals joined amid active infection and were then monitored longitudinally. Trimming removed 7 bases from V and 4 bases from J, with 10 bases in between. This CDR3 contains 13 residues. The method was immunoSEQ multiplex PCR; TCRdb's version includes in-frame clones alone and lacks a portion of them. The table includes about 400,000 clones, approximately 86% detected once. This sequence originates from a woman aged 55-70 years with COVID-19, enrolled during active disease. The chain carries TRBV12-3 or TRBV12-4 and TRBJ2-2; D uncertain. Sequences were obtained from peripheral blood. As DNA, the CDR3 is TGTGCCAGCACCCGAAGAGGCACCGGGGAGCTGTTTTTT. Its translation is CASTRRGTGELFF.